This T cell receptor beta chain was obtained from a study of chemoradiotherapy in HPV16-positive cancers (dated by TCRdb to the early 2020s). At the level of the whole study: Using functional T-cell assays on cells from a couple of HPV16-positive patients, the researchers defined candidate HPV-specific T-cell clones and common TCR motifs. Whether T-cell immunity against the HPV oncoproteins E6 and E7 changes during chemoradiotherapy and whether survival is affected by this immunity were examined in the study. Next, the candidate HPV-specific TCRs and motifs were followed in TCR repertoires from approximately 82 patients with HPV-related cancers.

Repertoires were sampled repeatedly over the course of chemoradiotherapy, so clonal expansion could be followed in the tumor microenvironment. On the study overall, not on this receptor specifically: The functional definition of HPV-specific T cells was derived from only a couple of HPV16-positive patients, and the survival association was reported for HPV16-positive patients. In HPV16-positive patients, expansion of HPV-responsive T cells during chemoradiotherapy was found to be associated with improved recurrence-free survival. Expansion of candidate HPV-specific clones and E7-related TCR motifs was observed in the tumor microenvironment during treatment, whereas no such expansion was observed for non-HPV-specific T cells.

Receptor amplification or capture employed the immunoSEQ multiplex PCR assay. Drawn from immuneACCESS, this table holds only the in-frame rearrangements with V and J called that TCRdb kept. Clones are partly lost; checked studies trace under half to an unresolved V gene and leave the rest unexplained. This sample has 30,000 or so clones in its table, and approximately 90% of those were observed once. The top ten clonotypes cover approximately 3% of the sample. Worth noting for this clone: No cognate antigen has been identified for it. No much larger clonotype is one base removed from it; base qualities were not supplied.

Reading the germline V gene gives CDR1 SGDLS and CDR2 YYNGEE. V lost 6 bases and J lost 11 bases; the stretch between them is 17 bases long. From its cysteine to its phenylalanine, the CDR3 spans 13 amino acids. The DNA shown is the 39-base CDR3, in frame from base 1. Sequenced material: blood, taken from a patient who underwent chemoradiotherapy. Recombination linked TRBV9 to TRBJ2-2; the D gene cannot be resolved reliably. The clonotype was recovered from a human donor with HPV-associated anogenital cancer. The CDR3 region reads CASTIGMVGELFF. The DNA reads TGTGCCAGCACCATAGGGATGGTAGGAGAGCTGTTTTTT.